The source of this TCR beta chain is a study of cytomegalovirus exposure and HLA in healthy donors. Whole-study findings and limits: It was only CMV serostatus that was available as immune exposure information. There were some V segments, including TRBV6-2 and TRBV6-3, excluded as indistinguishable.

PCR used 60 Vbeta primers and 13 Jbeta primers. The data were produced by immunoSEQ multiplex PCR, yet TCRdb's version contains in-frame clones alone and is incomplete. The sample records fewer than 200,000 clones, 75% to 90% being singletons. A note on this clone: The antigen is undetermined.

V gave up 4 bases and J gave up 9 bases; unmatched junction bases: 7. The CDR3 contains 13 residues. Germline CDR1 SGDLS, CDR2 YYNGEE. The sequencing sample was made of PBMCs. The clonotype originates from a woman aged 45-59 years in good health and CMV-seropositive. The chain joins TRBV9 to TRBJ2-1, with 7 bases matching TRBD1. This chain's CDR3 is CASSLQDRTEQFF. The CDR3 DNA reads TGTGCCAGCAGCCTTCAGGACAGGACTGAGCAGTTCTTC. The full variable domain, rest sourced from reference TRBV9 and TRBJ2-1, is DSGVTQTPKHLITATGQRVTLRCSPRSGDLSVYWYQQSLDQGLQFLIQYYNGEERAKGNILERFSAQQFPDLHSELNLSSLELGDSALYFCASSLQDRTEQFFGPGTRLTVL.